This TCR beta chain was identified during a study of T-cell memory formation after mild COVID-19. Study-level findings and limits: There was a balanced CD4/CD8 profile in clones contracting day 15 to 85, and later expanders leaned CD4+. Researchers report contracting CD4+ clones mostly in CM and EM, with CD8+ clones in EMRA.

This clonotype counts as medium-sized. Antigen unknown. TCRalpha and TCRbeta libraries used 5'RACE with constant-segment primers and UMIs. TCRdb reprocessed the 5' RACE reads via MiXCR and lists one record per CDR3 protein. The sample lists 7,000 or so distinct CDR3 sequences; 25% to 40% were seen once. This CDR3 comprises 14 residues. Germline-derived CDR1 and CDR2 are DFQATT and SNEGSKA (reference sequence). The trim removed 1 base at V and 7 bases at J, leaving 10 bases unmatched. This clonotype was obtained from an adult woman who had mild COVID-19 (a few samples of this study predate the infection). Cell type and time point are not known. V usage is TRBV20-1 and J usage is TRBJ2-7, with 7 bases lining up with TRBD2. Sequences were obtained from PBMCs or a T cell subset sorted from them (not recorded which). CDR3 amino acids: CSARVLADQMEQYF. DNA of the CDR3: TGCAGTGCTAGAGTTCTAGCGGACCAGATGGAGCAGTACTTC.